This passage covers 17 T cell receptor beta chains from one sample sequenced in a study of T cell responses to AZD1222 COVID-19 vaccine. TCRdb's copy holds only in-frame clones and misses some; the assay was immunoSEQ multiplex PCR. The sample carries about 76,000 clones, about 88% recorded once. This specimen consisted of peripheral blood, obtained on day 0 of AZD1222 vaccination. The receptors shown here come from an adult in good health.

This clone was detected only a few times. The CDR3 protein is CASSPSAEGWSSYEQYF. CDR3 nucleotide sequence: TGTGCCAGCAGCCCTAGCGCTGAGGGCTGGAGCTCCTACGAGCAGTACTTC. The V and J genes are TRBV9 and TRBJ2-7; possible D gene TRBD2, 6 bases. V was pared by 4 bases and J by 0 bases, with 20 bases between. This CDR3 region has 17 residues. Germline assignment: CDR1 SGDLS and CDR2 YYNGEE.

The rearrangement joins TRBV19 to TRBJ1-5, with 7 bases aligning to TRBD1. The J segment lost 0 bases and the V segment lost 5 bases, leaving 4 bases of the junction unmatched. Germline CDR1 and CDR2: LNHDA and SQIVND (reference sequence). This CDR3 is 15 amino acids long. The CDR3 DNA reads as TGTGCCAGTAGTCCAGGGGGACATAGCAATCAGCCCCAGCATTTT. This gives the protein CASSPGGHSNQPQHF.

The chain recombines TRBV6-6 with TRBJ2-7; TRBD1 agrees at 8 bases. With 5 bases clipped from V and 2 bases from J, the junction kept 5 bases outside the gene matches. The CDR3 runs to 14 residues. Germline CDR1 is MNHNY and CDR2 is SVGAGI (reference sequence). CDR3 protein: CASSPQGEAYEQYF. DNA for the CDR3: TGTGCCAGCAGTCCACAGGGGGAGGCCTACGAGCAGTACTTC.

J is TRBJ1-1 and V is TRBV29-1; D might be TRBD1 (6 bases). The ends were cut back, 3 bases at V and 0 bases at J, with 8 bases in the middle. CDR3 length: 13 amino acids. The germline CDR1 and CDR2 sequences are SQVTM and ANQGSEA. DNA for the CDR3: TGCAGCGTTGAGGGACAAATGAACACTGAAGCTTTCTTT. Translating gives CSVEGQMNTEAFF.

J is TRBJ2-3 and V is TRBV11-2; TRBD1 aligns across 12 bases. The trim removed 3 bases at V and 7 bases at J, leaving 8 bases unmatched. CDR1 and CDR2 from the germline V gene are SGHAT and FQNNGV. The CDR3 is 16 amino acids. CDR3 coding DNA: TGTGCCAGCAGCTTTCTCACCGGGACAGGGGGCAATACGCAGTATTTT. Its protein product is CASSFLTGTGGNTQYF.

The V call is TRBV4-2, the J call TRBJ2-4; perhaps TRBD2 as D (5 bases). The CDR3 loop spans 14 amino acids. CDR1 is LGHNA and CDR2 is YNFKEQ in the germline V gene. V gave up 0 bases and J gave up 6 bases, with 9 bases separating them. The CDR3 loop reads CASSQEFRGNIQYF. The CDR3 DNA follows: TGTGCCAGCAGCCAAGAGTTCCGGGGAAACATTCAGTACTTC.

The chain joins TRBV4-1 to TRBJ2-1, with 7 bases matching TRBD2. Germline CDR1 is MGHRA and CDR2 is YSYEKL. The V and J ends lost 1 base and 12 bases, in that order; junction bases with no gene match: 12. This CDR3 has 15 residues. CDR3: CASSQVGPLSGGQFF. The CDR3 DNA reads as TGCGCCAGCAGCCAAGTGGGACCGCTCTCGGGGGGGCAGTTCTTC.

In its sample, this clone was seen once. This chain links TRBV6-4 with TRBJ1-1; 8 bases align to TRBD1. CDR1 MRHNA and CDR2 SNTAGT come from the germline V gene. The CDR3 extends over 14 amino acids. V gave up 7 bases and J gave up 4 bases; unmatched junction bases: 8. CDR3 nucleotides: TGTGCCAGCAAGACAGGGGCGTTCGGCACTGAAGCTTTCTTT. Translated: CASKTGAFGTEAFF.

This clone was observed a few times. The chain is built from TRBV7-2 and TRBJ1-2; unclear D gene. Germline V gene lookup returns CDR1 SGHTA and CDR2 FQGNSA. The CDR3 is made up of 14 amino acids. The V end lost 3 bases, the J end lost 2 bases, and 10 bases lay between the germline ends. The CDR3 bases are TGTGCCAGCAGCTTGGGCTTAACCAACTATGGCTACACCTTC. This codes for CASSLGLTNYGYTF. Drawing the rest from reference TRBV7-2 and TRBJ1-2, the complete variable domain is GAGVSQSPSNKVTEKGKDVELRCDPISGHTALYWYRQSLGQGLEFLIYFQGNSAPDKSGLPSDRFSAERTGGSVSTLTIQRTQQEDSAVYLCASSLGLTNYGYTFGSGTRLTVV.

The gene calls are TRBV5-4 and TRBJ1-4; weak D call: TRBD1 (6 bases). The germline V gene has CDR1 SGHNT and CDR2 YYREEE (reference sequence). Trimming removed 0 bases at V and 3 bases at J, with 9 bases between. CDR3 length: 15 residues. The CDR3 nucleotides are TGTGCCAGCAGCTTGGCAGGGGCCTCTAATGAAAAACTGTTTTTT. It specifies CASSLAGASNEKLFF.

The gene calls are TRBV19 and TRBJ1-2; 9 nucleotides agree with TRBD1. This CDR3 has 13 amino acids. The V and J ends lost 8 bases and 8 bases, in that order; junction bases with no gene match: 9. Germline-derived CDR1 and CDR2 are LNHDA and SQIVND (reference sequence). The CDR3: CASRPGQGGGYTF. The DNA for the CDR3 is TGTGCCAGTCGACCGGGACAGGGTGGAGGCTACACCTTC.

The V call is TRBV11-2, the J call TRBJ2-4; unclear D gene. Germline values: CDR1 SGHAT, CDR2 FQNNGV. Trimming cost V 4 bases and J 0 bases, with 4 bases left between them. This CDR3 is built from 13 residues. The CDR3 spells CASSSLAKNIQYF. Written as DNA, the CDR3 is TGTGCCAGCAGCTCGCTAGCCAAAAACATTCAGTACTTC.

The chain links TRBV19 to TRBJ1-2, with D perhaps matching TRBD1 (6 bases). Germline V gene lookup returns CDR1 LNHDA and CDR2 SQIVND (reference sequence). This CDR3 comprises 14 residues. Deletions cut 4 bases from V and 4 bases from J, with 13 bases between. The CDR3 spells CASSTVQGTYGYTF. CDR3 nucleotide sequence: TGTGCCAGTAGTACCGTACAGGGTACCTATGGCTACACCTTC. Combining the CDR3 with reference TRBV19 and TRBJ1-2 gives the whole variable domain DGGITQSPKYLFRKEGQNVTLSCEQNLNHDAMYWYRQDPGQGLRLIYYSQIVNDFQKGDIAEGYSVSREKKESFPLTVTSAQKNPTAFYLCASSTVQGTYGYTFGSGTRLTVV.

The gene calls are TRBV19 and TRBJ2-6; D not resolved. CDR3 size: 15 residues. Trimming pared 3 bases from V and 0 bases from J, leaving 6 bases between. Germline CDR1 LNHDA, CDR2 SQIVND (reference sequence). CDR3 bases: TGTGCCAGTAGTATTAGGCCCTCTGGGGCCAACGTCCTGACTTTC. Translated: CASSIRPSGANVLTF.

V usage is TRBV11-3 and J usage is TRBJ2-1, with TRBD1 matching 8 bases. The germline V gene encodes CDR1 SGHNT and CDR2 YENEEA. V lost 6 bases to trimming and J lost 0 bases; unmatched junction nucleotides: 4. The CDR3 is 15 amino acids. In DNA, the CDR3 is TGTGCCAGCAGTTTAACAGGGGGCTCCTACAATGAGCAGTTCTTC. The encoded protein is CASSLTGGSYNEQFF.

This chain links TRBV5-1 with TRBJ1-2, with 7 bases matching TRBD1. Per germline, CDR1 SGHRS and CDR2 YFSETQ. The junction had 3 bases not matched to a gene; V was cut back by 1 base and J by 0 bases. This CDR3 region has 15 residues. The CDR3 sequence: CASSLRQGANYGYTF. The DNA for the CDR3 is TGCGCCAGCAGCTTGCGGCAGGGGGCTAACTATGGCTACACCTTC.

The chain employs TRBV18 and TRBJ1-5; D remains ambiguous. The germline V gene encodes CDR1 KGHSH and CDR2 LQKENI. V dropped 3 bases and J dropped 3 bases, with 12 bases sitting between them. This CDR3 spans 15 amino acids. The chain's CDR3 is CASSPLQTNNQPQHF. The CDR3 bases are TGTGCCAGCTCACCGCTACAGACTAACAATCAGCCCCAGCATTTT.